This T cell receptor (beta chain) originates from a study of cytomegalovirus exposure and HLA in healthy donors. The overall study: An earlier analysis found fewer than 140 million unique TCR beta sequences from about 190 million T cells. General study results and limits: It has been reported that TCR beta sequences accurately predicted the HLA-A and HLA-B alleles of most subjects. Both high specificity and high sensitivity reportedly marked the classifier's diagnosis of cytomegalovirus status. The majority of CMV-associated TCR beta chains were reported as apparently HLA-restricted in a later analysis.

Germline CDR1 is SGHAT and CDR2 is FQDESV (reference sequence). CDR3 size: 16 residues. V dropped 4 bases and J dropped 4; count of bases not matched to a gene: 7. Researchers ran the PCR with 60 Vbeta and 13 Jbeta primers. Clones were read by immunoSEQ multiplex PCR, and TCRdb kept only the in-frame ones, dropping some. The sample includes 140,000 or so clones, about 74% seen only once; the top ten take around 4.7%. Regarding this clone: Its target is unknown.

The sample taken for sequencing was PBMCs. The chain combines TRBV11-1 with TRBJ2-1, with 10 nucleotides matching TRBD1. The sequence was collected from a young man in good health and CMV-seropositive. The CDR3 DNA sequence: TGTGCCAGCAGCTGGTTAGGGGACAGGGGATACAATGAGCAGTTCTTC. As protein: CASSWLGDRGYNEQFF. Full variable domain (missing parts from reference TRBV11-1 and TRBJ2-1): EAEVAQSPRYKITEKSQAVAFWCDPISGHATLYWYRQILGQGPELLVQFQDESVVDDSQLPKDRFSAERLKGVDSTLKIQPAELGDSAMYLCASSWLGDRGYNEQFFGPGTRLTVL.